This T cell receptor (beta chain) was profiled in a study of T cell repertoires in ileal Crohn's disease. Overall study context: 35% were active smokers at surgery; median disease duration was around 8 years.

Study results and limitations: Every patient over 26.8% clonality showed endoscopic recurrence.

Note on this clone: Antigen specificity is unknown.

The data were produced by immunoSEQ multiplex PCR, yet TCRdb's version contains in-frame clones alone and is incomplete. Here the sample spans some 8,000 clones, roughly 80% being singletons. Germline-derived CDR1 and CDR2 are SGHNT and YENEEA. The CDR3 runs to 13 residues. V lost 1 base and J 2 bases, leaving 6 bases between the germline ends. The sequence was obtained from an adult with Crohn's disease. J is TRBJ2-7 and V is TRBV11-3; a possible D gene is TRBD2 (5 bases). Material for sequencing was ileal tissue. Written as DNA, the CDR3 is TGTGCCAGCAGCTTAGCGGGGACCTACGAGCAGTACTTC. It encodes CASSLAGTYEQYF.